Here is one T cell receptor (beta chain) with its context. V was pared by 8 bases and J by 8 bases, with 18 bases between. The CDR3 is 13 amino acids. Germline loops: CDR1 SEHNR, CDR2 FQNEAQ (reference sequence). Produced via immunoSEQ multiplex PCR; TCRdb's table is partial and in-frame only. The data show around 100,000 clones, roughly nine tenths seen once. The data originate from a study of T cell changes during pregnancy in multiple sclerosis. This chain links TRBV7-9 with TRBJ1-2; the D gene is possibly TRBD1 (5 bases). The sample was peripheral blood, taken after pregnancy. This TCR derives from a female donor with multiple sclerosis, enrolled in a pregnancy study. CDR3 loop: CASQSGTPTGYTF. Here the CDR3 DNA reads TGTGCCAGCCAATCCGGGACTCCGACGGGCTACACCTTC.